These T cell receptor beta chains were read from a single sample in a study of blood T cell repertoires in COVID-19. Assay used: immunoSEQ multiplex PCR; TCRdb lists only in-frame clones, some missing. The sample lists 65,000 to 80,000 clones; over 85% were seen once. Source material: peripheral blood. These receptor sequences come from a man aged 50 or older with active COVID-19. Both conserved end residues are trimmed from each CDR3. The order of the fields is J gene, V gene, CDR3 protein.

TRBJ1-3 | TRBV5-4 | ASSPGRFGNTIY
TRBJ1-2 | TRBV29-1 | SVVIPGGYGYT
TRBJ1-3 | TRBV7-9 | ASRGQGGNSGNTIY
TRBJ1-2 | TRBV12-3/TRBV12-4 | ASRTATASSYT
TRBJ2-1 | TRBV5-1 | ASILRGTSGREEQF
TRBJ1-1 | TRBV5-4 | ASSLQGRVTEAF
TRBJ2-7 | TRBV18 | ASSPLGTESDEQY
TRBJ2-7 | TRBV25-1 | ASSATGAYEQY
TRBJ2-5 | TRBV5-5 | ASSSYLRDSETQY
TRBJ2-1 | TRBV11-2 | ASSLLASSYNEQF
TRBJ1-2 | TRBV15 | ATSMPGYGYT
TRBJ2-5 | TRBV5-5 | ASSLQGKAETQY
TRBJ1-2 | TRBV25-1 | ASSVAGGADGYT
TRBJ2-5 | TRBV19 | ASSLGGAGEQETQY
TRBJ2-1 | TRBV6-5 | ASSYSWPGGLEQF
TRBJ2-3 | TRBV29-1 | STSYGGIADTQY
TRBJ1-6 | TRBV12-5 | ASGFQGGSSPLH
TRBJ2-7 | TRBV11-2 | ASSLTAGYYEQY
TRBJ2-1 | TRBV28 | ASRGERTGGYNEQF
TRBJ2-3 | TRBV9 | ASSVTSGGASTQY
TRBJ2-2 | TRBV27 | ASSPGLTTTGELF
TRBJ2-5 | TRBV2 | ASSREETQY
TRBJ1-1 | TRBV29-1 | SVTTPRGKTAF
TRBJ2-1 | TRBV28 | ASSLYKRKYNEQF
TRBJ1-6 | TRBV3-1/TRBV3-2 | ASSQDRRKPLH
TRBJ2-4 | TRBV19 | ASSISASGRREITKNIQY
TRBJ2-7 | TRBV3-1/TRBV3-2 | ASSQGLGGPSYEQY
TRBJ2-5 | TRBV28 | ASSLDLAEETQY
TRBJ2-5 | TRBV7-8 | ASSPPQAKETQY
TRBJ1-5 | TRBV7-2 | ASSLGQNQPQH
TRBJ1-1 | TRBV27 | ASSLEGKAF